Listed below are T cell receptor beta chains from one sample, sequenced in a study of shared clonotypes between healthy human individuals. Profiled with immunoSEQ multiplex PCR; TCRdb holds only in-frame clones, not every one. This repertoire shows approximately 1,000,000 clones, around three quarters found once; its top ten account for approximately 0.95%. Input material: memory CD4+ T cells from PBMCs. The source of these receptors is a young man in good health. Some clones in this sample may be carry-over from other donors' samples. Each CDR3 is given with its conserved first and last residue. The order of the fields is V gene, D gene, J gene, clone size, CDR3 DNA, CDR3 protein. D genes are given only for firm matches. Only some rows state a clone size, as once, few, many or a class for expanded clones.

>TRBV10-3|.|TRBJ2-3|.
TGTGCCATCAGTGAAGGGACCACAGATACGCAGTATTTT
CAISEGTTDTQYF
>TRBV6-6|.|TRBJ2-7|.
TGTGCCAGCAGTCCATGGTACGAGCAGTACTTC
CASSPWYEQYF
>TRBV19|.|TRBJ2-2|.
TGTGCCAGTAGTAACACAGGGAGTTCGAACACCGGGGAGCTGTTTTTT
CASSNTGSSNTGELFF
>TRBV30|TRBD2|TRBJ2-3|.
TGTGCCTGGAGTAAGCTAGCGGGAACAGATACGCAGTATTTT
CAWSKLAGTDTQYF
>TRBV5-1|TRBD2|TRBJ2-3|.
TGCGCCAGCAGCCAGGGACTAGCCGTAGATACGCAGTATTTT
CASSQGLAVDTQYF
>TRBV18|TRBD2|TRBJ2-3|.
TGTGCCAGCTCACCTCTGGCGGGAGGTGACACAGATACGCAGTATTTT
CASSPLAGGDTDTQYF
>TRBV18|TRBD2|TRBJ2-7|.
TGTGCCAGCTCACCATGGGAGGGGTCTTCCTACGAGCAGTACTTC
CASSPWEGSSYEQYF
>TRBV25-1|TRBD1|TRBJ1-4|once
TGTGCCAGCAGGGACAGGGTTGGGGAAAAACTGTTTTTT
CASRDRVGEKLFF
>TRBV21-1|.|TRBJ2-7|.
TGTGCCAGCAGCAAACTCGAGCAGTACTTC
CASSKLEQYF
>TRBV5-4|TRBD1|TRBJ2-1|.
TGTGCCAGCAGCTTGGCCACAGGGGTCCACAATGAGCAGTTCTTC
CASSLATGVHNEQFF
>TRBV7-3|TRBD2|TRBJ2-7|.
TGTGCCAGCAGCCCTGGCTTCTCGAGCGGGGGGGACGAGCAGTACTTC
CASSPGFSSGGDEQYF
>TRBV5-4|TRBD1|TRBJ2-3|.
TGTGCCAGCAGCCCGACAGGGGGTAAGGCAGATACGCAGTATTTT
CASSPTGGKADTQYF
>TRBV10-3|TRBD2|TRBJ2-5|.
TGTGCCATCAGTGGCCGGGGGGGGGAAGAGACCCAGTACTTC
CAISGRGGEETQYF
>TRBV6-4|.|TRBJ1-5|.
TGTGCCAGCAGTGACTCAGGGGGAAATCAGCCCCAGCATTTT
CASSDSGGNQPQHF
>TRBV4-3|.|TRBJ2-7|.
TGCGCCAGCAGCCAAGGGGTCAAGTGGCGGACTGAACCCTCCTACGAGCAGTACTTC
CASSQGVKWRTEPSYEQYF
>TRBV7-9|.|TRBJ1-1|.
TGTGCCAGCAGCTCTTCGGGAGGGGCTGAAGCTTTCTTT
CASSSSGGAEAFF
>TRBV5-1|TRBD1|TRBJ2-2|.
TGCGCCAGCAGCTGGCTGACAGGGACCGGCACCGGGGAGCTGTTTTTT
CASSWLTGTGTGELFF
>TRBV6-5|.|TRBJ2-5|.
TGTGCCAGCAAGCGACCGACAGGTCAAGAGACCCAGTACTTC
CASKRPTGQETQYF
>TRBV7-2|.|TRBJ2-2|.
TGTGCCAGCAGCTTAGCCTATGACACCGGGGAGCTGTTTTTT
CASSLAYDTGELFF
>TRBV7-8|.|TRBJ2-7|.
TGTGCCAGCAGCCCAAGGGGGTCAACTGGGTACTACGAGCAGTACTTC
CASSPRGSTGYYEQYF
>TRBV4-1|TRBD1|TRBJ1-1|.
TGCGCCAGCAGCCAAGTTAATTTAGTTTCTTTAGGGGGCGATGGCGCTTTCTTT
CASSQVNLVSLGGDGAFF
>TRBV4-1|.|TRBJ2-5|.
TGCGCCAGCAGCCAAGAACTAGGGCAGTTGACCCAGTACTTC
CASSQELGQLTQYF
>TRBV14|.|TRBJ1-1|few
TGTGCCAGCAGCCACCAGGAGAACACTGAAGCTTTCTTT
CASSHQENTEAFF
>TRBV11-2|.|TRBJ1-1|.
TGTGCCAGCAGCTTAGTCCCACCGGCGGGGGCTAGTCCCGCGGAAGCTTTCTTT
CASSLVPPAGASPAEAFF
>TRBV27|.|TRBJ2-7|.
TGTGCCAGCAGTCGACCCGGGACCTCGTCCCACGAGCAGTACTTC
CASSRPGTSSHEQYF
>TRBV5-1|TRBD1|TRBJ1-2|few
TGCGCCAGCCGGGGCCCACAGGGGGACTATGGCTACACCTTC
CASRGPQGDYGYTF
>TRBV7-8|.|TRBJ2-2|.
TGTGCCAGCAGCTTAGGGCCTCTTGGGGCGCTAACCGGGGAGCTGTTTTTT
CASSLGPLGALTGELFF
>TRBV11-1|.|TRBJ2-7|few
TGTGCCAGCAGCTTGGGACAAAACTACGAGCAGTACTTC
CASSLGQNYEQYF